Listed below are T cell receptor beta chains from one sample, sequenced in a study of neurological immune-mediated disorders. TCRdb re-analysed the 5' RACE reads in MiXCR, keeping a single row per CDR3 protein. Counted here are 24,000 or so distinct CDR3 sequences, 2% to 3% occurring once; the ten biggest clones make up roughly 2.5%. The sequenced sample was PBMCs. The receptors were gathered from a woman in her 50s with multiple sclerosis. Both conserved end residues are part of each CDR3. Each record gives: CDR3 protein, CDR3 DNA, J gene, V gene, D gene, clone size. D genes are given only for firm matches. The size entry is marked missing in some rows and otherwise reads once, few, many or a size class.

CDR3 protein: CASSYSAGITEAFF
CDR3 DNA: TGTGCCAGCAGTTACTCTGCGGGGATCACTGAAGCTTTCTTT
J gene: TRBJ1-1
V gene: TRBV6-2/TRBV6-3
D gene: .
clone size: many

CDR3 protein: CASSLLAGGTDTQYF
CDR3 DNA: TGTGCCAGCAGCTTATTAGCGGGGGGCACAGATACGCAGTATTTT
J gene: TRBJ2-3
V gene: TRBV5-6
D gene: TRBD2
clone size: many

CDR3 protein: CAWSVGANEQFF
CDR3 DNA: TGTGCCTGGAGCGTTGGGGCAAATGAGCAGTTCTTC
J gene: TRBJ2-1
V gene: TRBV30
D gene: .
clone size: many

CDR3 protein: CASSPRALNTGELFF
CDR3 DNA: TGTGCCAGCAGCCCGAGGGCCCTGAACACCGGGGAGCTGTTTTTT
J gene: TRBJ2-2
V gene: TRBV9
D gene: .
clone size: many

CDR3 protein: CAISELDTQYF
CDR3 DNA: TGTGCCATCAGTGAACTCGATACGCAGTATTTT
J gene: TRBJ2-3
V gene: TRBV10-3
D gene: .
clone size: few

CDR3 protein: CASSFGGALYGYTF
CDR3 DNA: TGTGCCAGCAGCTTCGGGGGCGCCCTCTATGGCTACACCTTC
J gene: TRBJ1-2
V gene: TRBV7-2
D gene: .
clone size: many

CDR3 protein: CASSASSSYNEQFF
CDR3 DNA: TGTGCCAGCAGTGCTTCTAGCTCCTACAATGAGCAGTTCTTC
J gene: TRBJ2-1
V gene: TRBV27
D gene: .
clone size: many

CDR3 protein: CAISEGGLAGVSEQFF
CDR3 DNA: TGTGCCATCAGTGAAGGAGGTCTAGCGGGAGTGAGTGAGCAGTTCTTC
J gene: TRBJ2-1
V gene: TRBV10-3
D gene: TRBD2
clone size: many

CDR3 protein: CASMGTGSYNEQFF
CDR3 DNA: TGTGCCAGCATGGGGACAGGTTCCTACAATGAGCAGTTCTTC
J gene: TRBJ2-1
V gene: TRBV27
D gene: TRBD1
clone size: many

CDR3 protein: CSASIQLAEAFF
CDR3 DNA: TGCAGTGCTAGTATCCAGTTAGCTGAAGCTTTCTTT
J gene: TRBJ1-1
V gene: TRBV20-1
D gene: .
clone size: medium-sized

CDR3 protein: CASIKTGNEKLFF
CDR3 DNA: TGTGCCAGCATTAAAACCGGGAACGAAAAACTGTTTTTT
J gene: TRBJ1-4
V gene: TRBV12-3/TRBV12-4
D gene: .
clone size: many

CDR3 protein: CSAIDRDRGFKVEQFF
CDR3 DNA: TGCAGTGCTATAGACCGGGACCGAGGATTTAAGGTCGAGCAGTTCTTC
J gene: TRBJ2-1
V gene: TRBV20-1
D gene: .
clone size: many

CDR3 protein: CSMWTAGILDTQYF
CDR3 DNA: TGCAGCATGTGGACAGCGGGGATCTTGGATACGCAGTATTTT
J gene: TRBJ2-3
V gene: TRBV29-1
D gene: .
clone size: many

CDR3 protein: CSARGDWNTGELFF
CDR3 DNA: TGCAGTGCTAGAGGGGACTGGAACACCGGGGAGCTGTTTTTT
J gene: TRBJ2-2
V gene: TRBV20-1
D gene: .
clone size: many

CDR3 protein: CASRTGEGIQYF
CDR3 DNA: TGTGCCAGCAGGACAGGGGAAGGCATTCAGTACTTC
J gene: TRBJ2-4
V gene: TRBV6-5
D gene: TRBD1
clone size: many

CDR3 protein: CASSLSAQGAGYGYTF
CDR3 DNA: TGCGCCAGCAGCTTGTCCGCCCAGGGGGCTGGCTATGGCTACACCTTC
J gene: TRBJ1-2
V gene: TRBV5-1
D gene: TRBD1
clone size: medium-sized

CDR3 protein: CASSRRTSGTDTQYF
CDR3 DNA: TGTGCCAGCAGCAGAAGGACTAGCGGTACAGATACGCAGTATTTT
J gene: TRBJ2-3
V gene: TRBV7-6
D gene: TRBD2
clone size: medium-sized

CDR3 protein: CASSQASGGPKFF
CDR3 DNA: TGCGCCAGCAGCCAGGCTAGCGGGGGCCCAAAGTTCTTC
J gene: TRBJ2-1
V gene: TRBV4-3
D gene: TRBD2
clone size: many

CDR3 protein: CASSLSVQRRTPGELFF
CDR3 DNA: TGTGCCAGCAGCTTGTCGGTTCAGCGGAGAACTCCAGGGGAGCTGTTTTTT
J gene: TRBJ2-2
V gene: TRBV5-5
D gene: .
clone size: many

CDR3 protein: CSARRYSTKNTGELFF
CDR3 DNA: TGCAGTGCTAGACGTTATTCGACAAAGAACACCGGGGAGCTGTTTTTT
J gene: TRBJ2-2
V gene: TRBV20-1
D gene: .
clone size: many

CDR3 protein: CASSPRSPGDTQYF
CDR3 DNA: TGCGCCAGCAGCCCCCGGTCCCCAGGAGATACGCAGTATTTT
J gene: TRBJ2-3
V gene: TRBV5-1
D gene: .
clone size: many

CDR3 protein: CASLDPGNTIYF
CDR3 DNA: TGTGCCAGTCTAGACCCTGGAAACACCATATATTTT
J gene: TRBJ1-3
V gene: TRBV28
D gene: .
clone size: many

CDR3 protein: CASSLVPGSNYGYTF
CDR3 DNA: TGCGCCAGCAGCTTGGTTCCGGGATCTAACTATGGCTACACCTTC
J gene: TRBJ1-2
V gene: TRBV5-1
D gene: .
clone size: .

CDR3 protein: CATSDPSGSDTQYF
CDR3 DNA: TGTGCCACCAGTGACCCTAGCGGGAGTGATACGCAGTATTTT
J gene: TRBJ2-3
V gene: TRBV24-1
D gene: TRBD2
clone size: many

CDR3 protein: CASSFENTGELFF
CDR3 DNA: TGTGCCAGCAGTTTTGAGAACACCGGGGAGCTGTTTTTT
J gene: TRBJ2-2
V gene: TRBV12-3/TRBV12-4
D gene: .
clone size: many

CDR3 protein: CATSDLAGLGYNEQFF
CDR3 DNA: TGTGCCACCAGTGATTTAGCGGGACTAGGCTACAATGAGCAGTTCTTC
J gene: TRBJ2-1
V gene: TRBV24-1
D gene: TRBD2
clone size: many

CDR3 protein: CSAIGKLQETQYF
CDR3 DNA: TGCAGTGCTATAGGTAAACTACAAGAGACCCAGTACTTC
J gene: TRBJ2-5
V gene: TRBV20-1
D gene: .
clone size: many